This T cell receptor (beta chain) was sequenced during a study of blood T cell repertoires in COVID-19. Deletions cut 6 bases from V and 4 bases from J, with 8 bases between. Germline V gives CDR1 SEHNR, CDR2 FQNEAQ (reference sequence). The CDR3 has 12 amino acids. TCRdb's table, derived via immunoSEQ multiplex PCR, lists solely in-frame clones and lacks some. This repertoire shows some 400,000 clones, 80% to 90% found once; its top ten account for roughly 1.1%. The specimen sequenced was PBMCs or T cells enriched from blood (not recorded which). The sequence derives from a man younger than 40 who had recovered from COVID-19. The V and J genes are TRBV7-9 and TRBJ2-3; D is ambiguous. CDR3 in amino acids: CASSSRADTQYF. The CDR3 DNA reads TGTGCCAGCAGTTCGAGAGCAGATACGCAGTATTTT.